This T cell receptor beta chain was retrieved from a study of T cell repertoires in cytomegalovirus infection. In regard to this clonotype: What it recognizes is unknown.

Study-wide points: What dominated the ex vivo response were HLA-C-restricted CMV-specific TCR beta clonotypes.

Trimming removed 5 bases from V and 3 bases from J; junction bases left unmatched: 7. Germline lookup yields CDR1 SGHVS and CDR2 FNYEAQ. The CDR3 sequence is 15 residues long. Each CDR3 protein is one row after TCRdb ran MiXCR on the reads. The table includes approximately 730,000 distinct CDR3 sequences, almost 30% detected once. The sequence was collected from a human donor in good health (CMV status not recorded). Some clones in this sample may be carry-over from other donors' samples. Here the sequenced sample was cultured CD8+ T cells from PBMCs, taken from culture after CMV antigen stimulation. The V and J genes are TRBV7-6 and TRBJ1-5, with 7 positions matching TRBD1. The CDR3 region is CASSQNQGDNQPQHF. DNA for the CDR3: TGTGCCAGCAGCCAGAACCAGGGGGACAATCAGCCCCAGCATTTT.